This T cell receptor beta chain was recovered during a study of Tregs in tolerant kidney transplant recipients. Unstimulated Tregs (CD4+CD25+CD127-) and CD4+CD25- non-Tregs were sorted from PBMCs. About this clone: No antigen is known for it.

V was pared by 0 bases and J by 6 bases, with 4 bases between. The CDR3 loop spans 13 amino acids. Germline values: CDR1 SGDLS, CDR2 YYNGEE. Study-level findings and limits: Biological reproducibility was not directly addressed in this study. The most relevant donor-specific Treg TCRbeta repertoire apparently came from expansion with activated donor B cells. The small number of patients limits these findings pending further validation.

Data came from immunoSEQ multiplex PCR; TCRdb stores just in-frame clones and leaves some out. The table has about 240,000 clones, roughly four fifths seen once. The receptor comes from a human donor in good health. V gene TRBV9 combines with J gene TRBJ1-6; D call uncertain. The sequenced sample consisted of CD4+ T cells from blood. The DNA for the CDR3 is TGTGCCAGCAGCGTAGTAGCTAATTCACCCCTCCACTTT. Its protein product is CASSVVANSPLHF.